Presented here are 9 T cell receptor beta chains from one specimen sequenced in a study (dated by TCRdb to about 2015). Libraries were prepared through 5' RACE. TCRdb lists the instrument as Illumina MiSeq. TCRdb reprocessing: public reads trimmed at Q25 with fastp, clones called with MiXCR, in-frame beta chains kept. Each CDR3 protein gets just one entry, which takes the most common genes and DNA from the rows behind it. The sample contains tens of thousands of distinct CDR3 sequences, 28% of them found a single time. The ten top clones hold 2.1% of the sample. The sample consisted of naive CD4+ T cells sorted from blood. In the paper's terms, the cell subset or site label means: naive CD4+ T cells, CD4+CD45RA+CD25-. These receptors were obtained from a female donor with breast cancer.

The V and J genes are TRBV15 and TRBJ1-6, with D tentatively TRBD1 (5 bases). Trimming took 0 bases from V and 5 from J, leaving 8 bases between them. Germline CDR1 LNHNV, CDR2 YYDKDF (reference sequence). There are 15 residues in the CDR3. CDR3 nucleotides: TGTGCCACCAGCAGAGACGGGGGTCATAATTCACCCCTCCACTTT. It codes for CATSRDGGHNSPLHF.

This chain uses TRBV29-1 with TRBJ1-2; no clear D gene. This CDR3 has 12 amino acids. Trimming took off 7 bases at V and 5 bases at J, with 14 bases between the two ends. Germline V CDR1 and CDR2: SQVTM, ANQGSEA. CDR3 protein: CSARVPEYGYTF. In nucleotides, the CDR3 is TGCAGCGCTCGGGTACCGGAATATGGCTACACCTTC.

V gene TRBV5-1 combines with J gene TRBJ2-2; D is undetermined. This CDR3 is 14 amino acids long. Germline V gives CDR1 SGHRS, CDR2 YFSETQ. Trimming cost V 3 bases and J 7 bases, with 13 bases left between them. CDR3: CASSSPGEGGELFF. The CDR3 nucleotides are TGCGCCAGCAGCTCACCGGGTGAAGGCGGGGAGCTGTTTTTT.

This clonotype was recorded a few times. It may be a read error: a sequence one base away is much more abundant. The chain is built from TRBV12-3 or TRBV12-4 and TRBJ1-4; D might be TRBD1 (5 bases). CDR3 size: 13 residues. CDR3 coding DNA: TGTGCCAGCAGTCTGGCGGGGACGGAAAACCTGTTTTTT. Translating it yields CASSLAGTENLFF.

This clonotype has more than one count but fewer than ten. The rearrangement links TRBV6-2 or TRBV6-3 to TRBJ2-5; 12 bases agree with TRBD2. After removal of 2 bases from V and 2 bases from J, the junction contained 3 bases not matched to a gene. CDR3 length equals 16 residues. From germline, CDR1 is MNHEY and CDR2 SVGEGT. The CDR3 DNA reads TGTGCCAGCAGTTACCCGACTAGCGGGGGTCAAGAGACCCAGTACTTC. It encodes CASSYPTSGGQETQYF.

On this clonotype: A read error may explain this, as a much larger clone is one base away. V gene TRBV6-1 combines with J gene TRBJ1-2; D might be TRBD1 (6 bases). The CDR3 is made up of 14 amino acids. Germline-derived CDR1 and CDR2 are MNHNS and SASEGT. The CDR3 bases are TGTGCCAGCAGTACCCCCGGGACATTCTGGGGCTACGCCTTC. Its translation: CASSTPGTFWGYAF.

This clonotype was observed a few times. J is TRBJ1-5 and V is TRBV7-3; D not resolved. Trimming removed 11 bases from V and 2 bases from J, with 4 bases in between. The germline V gene encodes CDR1 SGHTA and CDR2 FQGTGA. There are 10 residues in the CDR3. CDR3 in DNA: TGTGCCGCCCGCAATCAGCCCCAGCATTTT. It codes for CAARNQPQHF.

V usage is TRBV20-1 and J usage is TRBJ1-2; TRBD1 agrees at 9 bases. The V gene's germline CDR1 is DFQATT and CDR2 SNEGSKA (reference sequence). The CDR3 has 13 amino acids. The V and J ends lost 3 bases and 2 bases, in that order; junction bases with no gene match: 1. The CDR3 region is CSARDRGNYGYTF. The CDR3 bases are TGCAGTGCTAGGGACAGGGGCAACTATGGCTACACCTTC.

This clonotype was detected a few times. In this CDR3 the conserved last residue, phenylalanine or tryptophan, is missing, so a read error is likely. The chain is built from TRBV28 and TRBJ2-7; 8 positions agree with TRBD1. Germline CDR1 is MDHEN and CDR2 is SYDVKM. This CDR3 contains 14 residues. V dropped 6 bases and J dropped 1; count of bases not matched to a gene: 5. CDR3 loop: CASRPGGTSYEQYS. In nucleotides, the CDR3 is TGTGCCAGCAGGCCAGGGGGCACGTCCTACGAGCAGTACTCC.